The TCR beta chain under discussion was sequenced for a study of tumor and adjacent non-tumor tissue in lung cancer. Study overall: About 4.17 million productive TCRbeta reads were obtained per sample on average. Study-wide findings and caveats: Normal lung showed higher cumulative top 100 clone frequency than tumor.

This sample's RNA came from whole unsorted tissue. This non-tumor lung sample came from over 3 cm beyond the tumor edge. TCRbeta libraries were built with three rounds of nested PCR, modified from ARM-PCR. In TCRdb, the multiplex PCR reads were re-called with MiXCR into one record per CDR3 protein. The sample consists of over 100,000 distinct CDR3 sequences, 62% of them appearing once. About this clonotype itself: Its target is not known. A much larger clonotype is one base distant, so this may be a read error.

This CDR3 contains 16 residues. Unmatched junction bases numbered 8, after V lost 5 bases and J lost 0 bases. Germline CDR1 is SGHVS and CDR2 is FQNEAQ. V usage is TRBV7-8 and J usage is TRBJ2-5; 8 positions agree with TRBD2. This receptor was taken from a man between 60 and 75 years old with non-small cell lung cancer. The sample taken for sequencing was distant non-tumor lung tissue. CDR3 coding DNA: TGTGCCAGCAGCCCTAGCGGGTGTGTGTACCAAGAGACCCAGTACTTC. Translating gives CASSPSGCVYQETQYF.